These 30 T cell receptor beta chains were sequenced from one sample in a study of blood T cell repertoires in COVID-19. The assay was immunoSEQ multiplex PCR, and TCRdb's table has in-frame clones only and misses some. The sample consists of fewer than 350,000 clones, over 85% of them appearing once. Input material: peripheral blood. These TCRs come from a woman aged 55-75 years with COVID-19, enrolled during active disease.

The chain has TRBV7-8 and TRBJ1-3; D is ambiguous. The V gene lost 3 bases and the J gene lost 2 bases, with 8 bases spanning the gap. Germline V lookup: CDR1 SGHVS, CDR2 FQNEAQ. The CDR3 consists of 14 residues. The CDR3 coding sequence is TGTGCCAGCAGCTTGGTACCAGCTGGAAACACCATATATTTT. This gives the protein CASSLVPAGNTIYF.

This clone was detected only a few times. The chain combines TRBV6-5 with TRBJ1-5; no clear D gene. V was pared by 8 bases and J by 11 bases, with 22 bases between. CDR3 length equals 14 residues. Germline V gives CDR1 MNHEY, CDR2 SVGAGI. This CDR3 reads CASGELGQSRAQHF. CDR3 coding DNA: TGTGCCAGCGGGGAGTTAGGCCAATCAAGGGCCCAGCATTTT.

This clone showed up just once. The J gene is TRBJ1-1, the V gene TRBV5-1, with a tentative D call TRBD1 (5 bases). V was trimmed by 1 base and J by 0 bases, leaving 7 bases between them. The germline CDR1 and CDR2 sequences are SGHRS and YFSETQ. CDR3 length: 14 amino acids. The CDR3 is CASSLPGLNTEAFF. In DNA, the CDR3 is TGCGCCAGCAGCTTGCCAGGGCTGAACACTGAAGCTTTCTTT.

V is TRBV18 and J is TRBJ2-6; 9 nucleotides agree with TRBD1. The germline gives CDR1 KGHSH, CDR2 LQKENI. This CDR3 is built from 17 residues. V was clipped by 5 bases and J by 2 bases; unmatched bases: 7. In DNA, the CDR3 is TGTGCCAGCTCAGCGGGACAGGGTCGGACTGGGGCCAACGTCCTGACTTTC. This gives the protein CASSAGQGRTGANVLTF.

The rearrangement links TRBV19 to TRBJ1-2; D is unclear. V was cut by 6 bases and J by 4 bases, with 12 bases left in between. The CDR3 has 13 residues. Germline CDR1 reads LNHDA; CDR2 reads SQIVND (reference sequence). CDR3 loop: CASSPTGSYGYTF. The CDR3 region has the DNA TGTGCCAGTAGCCCTACGGGGTCCTATGGCTACACCTTC.

The chain is built from TRBV2 and TRBJ1-4, with D perhaps TRBD1 (5 bases). This CDR3 is built from 14 residues. Germline CDR1 reads SNHLY; CDR2 reads FYNNEI. V lost 3 bases to trimming and J lost 8 bases, with 13 bases between them. CDR3 residues: CASSDLGKGEKLFF. DNA of the CDR3: TGTGCCAGCAGTGACTTGGGGAAGGGGGAAAAACTGTTTTTT.

This rearrangement joins TRBV7-3 to TRBJ2-2; TRBD2 aligns across 12 bases. The CDR3 spans 19 residues. CDR1 is SGHTA, CDR2 FQGTGA, per germline. V gave up 1 base and J gave up 8 bases; unmatched junction bases: 14. CDR3 loop: CASSLSIRTSGEPRGELFF. The CDR3 DNA follows: TGTGCCAGCAGCTTAAGTATCAGGACTAGCGGGGAACCAAGGGGGGAGCTGTTTTTT.

The gene calls are TRBV19 and TRBJ2-7; tentatively, D is TRBD2 (7 bases). V was clipped by 7 bases and J by 5 bases, with 18 bases between them. The CDR3 sequence is 14 residues long. CDR1 is LNHDA and CDR2 is SQIVND in the germline V gene (reference sequence). This chain's CDR3 is CASTPRGAVDEQYF. The CDR3 DNA is TGTGCCAGTACCCCACGGGGGGCTGTGGACGAGCAGTACTTC. The whole variable domain, filled in from reference TRBV19 and TRBJ2-7, reads DGGITQSPKYLFRKEGQNVTLSCEQNLNHDAMYWYRQDPGQGLRLIYYSQIVNDFQKGDIAEGYSVSREKKESFPLTVTSAQKNPTAFYLCASTPRGAVDEQYFGPGTRLTVT.

The chain joins TRBV7-9 to TRBJ1-3, with TRBD1 matching 8 bases. J was trimmed by 6 bases and V by 2 bases; bases with no gene match: 9. CDR1 is SEHNR, CDR2 FQNEAQ, per germline (reference sequence). This CDR3 has 16 amino acids. CDR3 nucleotide sequence: TGTGCCAGCAGCTTACGGACAGGGAGAAATGAAAACACCATATATTTT. Translation gives CASSLRTGRNENTIYF.

The V call is TRBV16, the J call TRBJ1-4, with a tentative D call TRBD1 (6 bases). The CDR3 has 14 amino acids. Trimming removed 2 bases from V and 5 bases from J, with 9 bases in between. Germline CDR1 is KGHSY and CDR2 is FQNENV. CDR3 protein: CASSQVRGNEKLFF. In DNA form, the CDR3 reads TGTGCCAGCAGCCAAGTCAGGGGAAATGAAAAACTGTTTTTT.

This chain links TRBV10-3 with TRBJ2-7; 9 bases line up with TRBD2. Unmatched junction bases numbered 8, after V lost 4 bases and J lost 4 bases. The germline gives CDR1 ENHRY, CDR2 SYGVKD. This CDR3 is built from 15 residues. The chain's CDR3 is CAISGVSGGLYEQYF. The DNA of the CDR3 is TGTGCCATCAGTGGAGTTAGCGGGGGCTTGTACGAGCAGTACTTC.

The V gene is TRBV19, the J gene TRBJ2-7; 7 bases line up with TRBD2. CDR3 size: 15 residues. J was trimmed by 2 bases and V by 0 bases; bases with no gene match: 4. In germline, CDR1 is LNHDA, CDR2 SQIVND (reference sequence). CDR3 amino acids: CASSIDGGSTYEQYF. CDR3 sequence (DNA): TGTGCCAGTAGTATAGACGGGGGGTCCACCTACGAGCAGTACTTC.

This clone has a single count. The rearrangement joins TRBV30 to TRBJ1-4, with D hard to call. This CDR3 spans 12 amino acids. Germline CDR1 and CDR2: GTSNPN and SVGIG (reference sequence). V lost 5 bases and J lost 7, with 11 bases in between. CDR3 DNA: TGTGCCTGGGGGGAGAGCATTGAAAAACTGTTTTTT. Protein: CAWGESIEKLFF. Drawing the rest from reference TRBV30 and TRBJ1-4, the complete variable domain is SQTIHQWPATLVQPVGSPLSLECTVEGTSNPNLYWYRQAAGRGLQLLFYSVGIGQISSEVPQNLSASRPQDRQFILSSKKLLLSDSGFYLCAWGESIEKLFFGSGTQLSVL.

This clone was recorded once. CDR3 nucleotides: TGCGCCAGCAGCGTCCGGGACAGGGGGAATGGGGAGACCCAGTACTTC. Translation gives CASSVRDRGNGETQYF. The genes are TRBV5-1 and TRBJ2-5, with TRBD1 identical over 11 bases. Germline-derived CDR1 and CDR2 are SGHRS and YFSETQ. There are 16 residues in the CDR3. Trimming removed 4 bases from V and 5 bases from J; junction bases left unmatched: 10.

This clone came up a few times. V usage is TRBV21-1 and J usage is TRBJ1-2; no check of the table's D call, TRBD1, against the DNA was made. TRBV21-1 is reported as a pseudogene. CDR3 size: 16 residues. This CDR3 reads CASSKIGQGNYYGYTF. As DNA, the CDR3 is TGTGCCAGCAGCAAAATCGGGCAGGGTAACTACTATGGCTACACCTTC.

In regard to this clone: Other DNA sequences in the sample encode the same CDR3. This chain connects TRBV14 to TRBJ1-2; D gene uncertain. This CDR3 region has 13 residues. Germline CDR1 reads SGHDN; CDR2 reads FVKESK. V gave up 3 bases and J gave up 5 bases, with 10 bases separating them. The CDR3 DNA follows: TGTGCCAGCAGCCAGCGGGGAGGATATGGCTACACCTTC. This codes for CASSQRGGYGYTF.

This chain uses TRBV9 with TRBJ1-4; 9 bases map to TRBD1. The CDR3 length is 15 residues. Trimming at V came to 0 bases and at J to 5 bases, leaving 2 bases not matched to a gene. Looked up from germline, CDR1 is SGDLS and CDR2 is YYNGEE. This CDR3 is CASSVDRGPNEKLFF. The CDR3 nucleotides are TGTGCCAGCAGCGTAGACAGGGGGCCAAATGAAAAACTGTTTTTT. The complete variable domain, with remaining parts taken from reference TRBV9 and TRBJ1-4, reads DSGVTQTPKHLITATGQRVTLRCSPRSGDLSVYWYQQSLDQGLQFLIQYYNGEERAKGNILERFSAQQFPDLHSELNLSSLELGDSALYFCASSVDRGPNEKLFFGSGTQLSVL.

This chain connects TRBV18 to TRBJ1-4; 7 nucleotides match TRBD1. CDR1 is KGHSH and CDR2 is LQKENI in the germline V gene. The CDR3 has 13 residues. Losses at the gene ends were 4 bases for V and 8 bases for J; bases not matched to a gene: 4. CDR3 bases: TGTGCCAGCTCACTACAGGGGAAGGAAAAACTGTTTTTT. This translates into CASSLQGKEKLFF.

The chain couples TRBV7-9 to TRBJ2-7; 8 bases are a match to TRBD1. Germline V gives CDR1 SEHNR, CDR2 FQNEAQ (reference sequence). Trimming removed 5 bases from V and 7 bases from J; junction bases left unmatched: 7. The CDR3 is made up of 13 amino acids. For the CDR3, the DNA is TGTGCCAGCAGCGGGCGGACAGGGTATGAGCAGTACTTC. This encodes CASSGRTGYEQYF.

This chain connects TRBV28 to TRBJ1-5; 7 bases line up with TRBD1. V shed 5 bases and J 0 bases; nucleotides not matched to a gene: 22. The CDR3 has 21 residues. Germline V gives CDR1 MDHEN, CDR2 SYDVKM. The CDR3 DNA reads TGTGCCAGCAGTCCCCCCTCGTTCCACTCTCGGGACAGCAATAGCAATCAGCCCCAGCATTTT. Its translation is CASSPPSFHSRDSNSNQPQHF. Full variable domain (missing parts from reference TRBV28 and TRBJ1-5): DVKVTQSSRYLVKRTGEKVFLECVQDMDHENMFWYRQDPGLGLRLIYFSYDVKMKEKGDIPEGYSVSREKKERFSLILESASTNQTSMYLCASSPPSFHSRDSNSNQPQHFGDGTRLSIL.

This chain uses TRBV6-6 with TRBJ1-5; D possibly corresponds to TRBD1 (5 bases). The V gene lost 8 bases and the J gene lost 5 bases, with 13 bases spanning the gap. The CDR3 consists of 13 residues. Germline V gives CDR1 MNHNY, CDR2 SVGAGI (reference sequence). The CDR3 sequence is CASRQPGDQPQHF. For the CDR3, the DNA is TGTGCCAGCCGACAGCCGGGCGATCAGCCCCAGCATTTT.

The V and J genes are TRBV11-2 and TRBJ1-3, with 7 bases lining up with TRBD1. Germline CDR1 and CDR2: SGHAT and FQNNGV. V trimming: 5 bases; J trimming: 6 bases; junction bases outside the gene matches: 4. This CDR3 contains 13 residues. Written as DNA, the CDR3 is TGTGCCAGCAGCCCGGACAGGTCAAACACCATATATTTT. This codes for CASSPDRSNTIYF.

This chain links TRBV6-5 with TRBJ1-1; no reliable D call. The length of the CDR3 is 13 residues. CDR1 and CDR2 from the germline V gene are MNHEY and SVGAGI. Between the trimmed V and J ends, which lost 8 bases and 5 bases, there was a span of 15 bases. Written as DNA, the CDR3 is TGTGCCAGCTTCCACAGCCTGTGGACTGAAGCTTTCTTT. Translated, it gives CASFHSLWTEAFF.

The rearrangement links TRBV14 to TRBJ1-1; D possibly corresponds to TRBD1 (5 bases). This CDR3 region has 16 residues. The germline V and J ends were trimmed by 0 bases and 6 bases, with 17 bases remaining between them. The germline CDR1 and CDR2 sequences are SGHDN and FVKESK. CDR3 bases: TGTGCCAGCAGCCAAGATACCGGTTATGGAGGGGCTGAAGCTTTCTTT. Amino acid sequence: CASSQDTGYGGAEAFF.

The J gene is TRBJ2-7, the V gene TRBV19, with 9 bases that match TRBD2. CDR3 length: 14 amino acids. Germline CDR1 is LNHDA and CDR2 is SQIVND (reference sequence). The junction had 3 bases not matched to a gene; V was cut back by 3 bases and J by 3 bases. This chain's CDR3 is CASSISAGGYEQYF. DNA of the CDR3: TGTGCCAGTAGTATTTCAGCGGGGGGCTACGAGCAGTACTTC.

The CDR3 spells CASSPFSGGAVDTQYF. CDR3 nucleotide sequence: TGTGCCAGCAGCCCCTTTAGCGGGGGGGCAGTAGATACGCAGTATTTT. The chain carries TRBV5-6 and TRBJ2-3, with 11 nucleotides matching TRBD2. V lost 4 bases to trimming and J lost 5 bases; unmatched junction nucleotides: 9. Germline V CDR1 and CDR2: SGHDT, YYEEEE. CDR3 length equals 16 residues.

The V call is TRBV3-1 (or the pseudogene TRBV3-2), the J call TRBJ2-2, with TRBD2 matching over 8 bases. Germline assignment: CDR1 LGHDT and CDR2 YNNKEL (reference sequence). V trimming: 7 bases; J trimming: 5 bases; junction bases outside the gene matches: 12. The CDR3 totals 16 residues. The CDR3 sequence is CASKRGMNIRTGELFF. The CDR3, as DNA: TGTGCCAGCAAGCGGGGGATGAATATAAGGACCGGGGAGCTGTTTTTT.

Here the CDR3 DNA reads TGCGCCAGCAGCCAAGTTACAGGGGAGAGGCAGCCCCAGCATTTT. This sequence encodes CASSQVTGERQPQHF. V is TRBV4-1 and J is TRBJ1-5; 7 bases are shared with TRBD1. The ends lost 1 base at V and 7 bases at J; junction bases unmatched: 7. This CDR3 is 15 amino acids long. In germline, CDR1 is MGHRA, CDR2 YSYEKL.

J is TRBJ2-1 and V is TRBV19; tentatively, D is TRBD2 (7 bases). The CDR3 has 14 residues. Germline values: CDR1 LNHDA, CDR2 SQIVND (reference sequence). V was trimmed by 2 bases and J by 7 bases, leaving 12 bases between them. The CDR3 protein is CASSILAGANEQFF. CDR3 bases: TGTGCCAGTAGTATATTGGCGGGGGCTAATGAGCAGTTCTTC.

This sequence joins TRBV7-8 and TRBJ1-6, with 9 bases matching TRBD1. The CDR3 totals 14 residues. CDR1 is SGHVS, CDR2 FQNEAQ, per germline. Unmatched junction bases numbered 7, after V lost 7 bases and J lost 9 bases. CDR3 nucleotide sequence: TGTGCCAGCAAGACCGGGACAGGGAGTTCACCCCTCCACTTT. Its protein product is CASKTGTGSSPLHF.